Listed below are T cell receptor beta chains from one sample, sequenced in a study of blood T cell repertoires in COVID-19. Method: immunoSEQ multiplex PCR; TCRdb's copy keeps in-frame clones and lacks some. The sample lists approximately 100,000 clones; 75% to 90% were seen once. Sequencing used peripheral blood. These receptors were collected from a human donor with acute or convalescent COVID-19. The donor label of this sample is uncertain. Each CDR3 is given with its conserved first and last residue. The D gene is left open where the match is weak. Where a row states a size, it is once, few, many or the class of an expanded clone; other rows omit it.

clone size | D gene | J gene | V gene | CDR3 protein | CDR3 DNA
NA | TRBD1 | TRBJ1-2 | TRBV28 | CASSLERNRGRNYGYTF | TGTGCCAGCAGTTTAGAGAGAAACAGGGGGCGAAACTATGGCTACACCTTC
NA | TRBD2 | TRBJ2-1 | TRBV6-5 | CASIAGGYNEQFF | TGTGCCAGCATAGCGGGAGGTTACAATGAGCAGTTCTTC
NA | NA | TRBJ2-5 | TRBV6-5 | CASSYSTKADGGTQYF | TGTGCCAGCAGTTACTCTACGAAGGCGGACGGGGGGACCCAGTACTTC
NA | NA | TRBJ1-3 | TRBV5-4 | CASSTGTISGNTIYF | TGTGCCAGCAGCACAGGGACTATCTCTGGAAACACCATATATTTT
medium-sized | NA | TRBJ2-1 | TRBV4-3 | CASSQTGKGNEQFF | TGCGCCAGCAGCCAAACAGGGAAAGGGAATGAGCAGTTCTTC
once | TRBD2 | TRBJ2-7 | TRBV6-5 | CASRPASGASYEQYF | TGTGCCAGCAGGCCAGCTAGCGGGGCGTCCTACGAGCAGTACTTC
once | NA | TRBJ1-1 | TRBV7-9 | CASSLGGGAAAFF | TGTGCCAGCAGCTTAGGGGGTGGGGCCGCAGCTTTCTTT
NA | TRBD2 | TRBJ2-7 | TRBV10-3 | CAISVAGARYEQYF | TGTGCCATCAGTGTCGCGGGAGCTAGGTACGAGCAGTACTTC
NA | TRBD1 | TRBJ2-3 | TRBV5-1 | CASSKTGRTSTDTQYF | TGCGCCAGCAGCAAGACAGGGAGAACTAGCACAGATACGCAGTATTTT
once | TRBD1 | TRBJ1-1 | TRBV2 | CASTPRGQASLNTEAFF | TGTGCCAGCACCCCTCGAGGACAGGCTTCATTGAACACTGAAGCTTTCTTT
NA | NA | TRBJ2-1 | TRBV5-8 | CASSLFRGRTYNEQFF | TGTGCCAGCAGCTTGTTCCGGGGAAGGACCTACAATGAGCAGTTCTTC
NA | TRBD1 | TRBJ2-2 | TRBV28 | CASSRQGSGELFF | TGTGCCAGCAGTAGACAGGGGAGCGGGGAGCTGTTTTTT
NA | TRBD1 | TRBJ2-7 | TRBV3-1/TRBV3-2 | CASSHSGTGSSYEQYF | TGTGCCAGCAGCCATTCCGGGACAGGGTCCTCCTACGAGCAGTACTTC
few | TRBD1 | TRBJ2-7 | TRBV28 | CASSLLGGQGKYEQYF | TGTGCCAGCAGTTTACTGGGAGGACAGGGGAAATACGAGCAGTACTTC
NA | TRBD2 | TRBJ2-1 | TRBV7-2 | CASSPRPGTSGNEQFF | TGTGCCAGCAGCCCTAGACCCGGGACTAGCGGAAATGAGCAGTTCTTC
NA | TRBD2 | TRBJ2-2 | TRBV18 | CASSTLAGDTGELFF | TGTGCCAGCTCAACCCTAGCGGGAGACACCGGGGAGCTGTTTTTT
NA | TRBD1 | TRBJ1-3 | TRBV5-1 | CASSSTGAGNTIYF | TGCGCCAGCAGCTCCACAGGGGCGGGAAACACCATATATTTT
NA | NA | TRBJ2-1 | TRBV6-5 | CASRAGRNSYNEQFF | TGTGCCAGCAGGGCGGGAAGGAACTCCTACAATGAGCAGTTCTTC
NA | TRBD1 | TRBJ1-4 | TRBV6-1 | CASSDTGGWEKLFF | TGTGCCAGCAGTGACACAGGGGGTTGGGAAAAACTGTTTTTT
NA | NA | TRBJ2-3 | TRBV28 | CASSRRVVGTDTQYF | TGTGCCAGCAGTCGCAGGGTGGTCGGCACAGATACGCAGTATTTT
NA | NA | TRBJ2-3 | TRBV19 | CASSIAGQTTDTQYF | TGTGCCAGTAGTATAGCGGGTCAGACTACAGATACGCAGTATTTT
NA | TRBD2 | TRBJ2-1 | TRBV4-3 | CASSPRSVAGASYNEQFF | TGCGCCAGCAGCCCCCGTTCTGTAGCGGGGGCCTCCTACAATGAGCAGTTCTTC
medium-sized | NA | TRBJ2-1 | TRBV5-5 | CASRASGYNEQFF | TGTGCCAGCAGGGCCTCAGGGTACAATGAGCAGTTCTTC
NA | TRBD1 | TRBJ1-2 | TRBV10-3 | CAISDSPGQGTVGYTF | TGTGCCATCAGTGACTCTCCGGGACAGGGGACGGTTGGCTACACCTTC
NA | NA | TRBJ2-2 | TRBV28 | CASSLSGQYTGELFF | TGTGCCAGCAGTTTAAGTGGGCAATACACCGGGGAGCTGTTTTTT
NA | NA | TRBJ1-2 | TRBV14 | CARSKVPDSSNYGYTF | TGTGCCAGGAGCAAAGTCCCCGACAGCTCTAACTATGGCTACACCTTC
NA | TRBD1 | TRBJ2-2 | TRBV23-1 | CASSHPDRRNTGELFF | TGCGCCAGCAGTCATCCGGACAGGAGGAACACCGGGGAGCTGTTTTTT
NA | NA | TRBJ1-2 | TRBV6-6 | CASSTQRGQPNYGYTF | TGTGCCAGCAGTACACAACGCGGACAGCCGAACTATGGCTACACCTTC
NA | NA | TRBJ1-4 | TRBV19 | CASSTGGETNEKLFF | TGTGCCAGTAGTACGGGAGGGGAGACTAATGAAAAACTGTTTTTT
NA | TRBD1 | TRBJ1-2 | TRBV2 | CASSNRQGGYTF | TGTGCCAGTTCAAACCGACAGGGAGGCTACACCTTC
NA | NA | TRBJ2-3 | TRBV2 | CASRLKEPPRDTQYF | TGTGCCAGCAGGCTGAAGGAACCTCCCAGGGATACGCAGTATTTT
NA | NA | TRBJ1-1 | TRBV2 | CASSEFEETVNTEAFF | TGTGCCAGCAGTGAATTCGAAGAGACAGTGAACACTGAAGCTTTCTTT
NA | NA | TRBJ1-3 | TRBV11-2 | CASSLGRQLGNTIYF | TGTGCCAGCAGCTTAGGGCGACAGTTAGGAAACACCATATATTTT
NA | TRBD2 | TRBJ2-3 | TRBV5-4 | CASSLAPGGQDTQYF | TGTGCCAGCAGCTTGGCTCCGGGGGGGCAAGATACGCAGTATTTT
NA | TRBD2 | TRBJ2-1 | TRBV6-6 | CASSRGGVEQFF | TGTGCCAGCAGCCGCGGGGGGGTTGAGCAGTTCTTC
NA | TRBD1 | TRBJ2-7 | TRBV4-2 | CASSQAWTGSYEQYF | TGTGCCAGCAGCCAAGCGTGGACAGGGTCCTACGAGCAGTACTTC
NA | NA | TRBJ2-2 | TRBV5-1 | CASSTSRLNTGELFF | TGCGCCAGCAGCACCAGCCGACTGAACACCGGGGAGCTGTTTTTT
NA | NA | TRBJ1-1 | TRBV6-5 | CASSRQRNTEAFF | TGTGCCAGCAGTCGACAGAGGAACACTGAAGCTTTCTTT
NA | NA | TRBJ1-2 | TRBV30 | CAWSWQNGYTF | TGTGCCTGGAGTTGGCAAAATGGCTACACCTTC
NA | TRBD1 | TRBJ1-1 | TRBV6-2/TRBV6-3 | CASSSRTGGIAWWNTEAFF | TGTGCCAGCAGTTCTCGGACAGGGGGTATCGCATGGTGGAACACTGAAGCTTTCTTT
NA | NA | TRBJ2-5 | TRBV7-9 | CASSSGQQTQYF | TGTGCCAGCAGCTCGGGTCAGCAGACCCAGTACTTC
NA | TRBD2 | TRBJ2-1 | TRBV9 | CASSVDGGRAFNEQFF | TGTGCCAGCAGCGTAGACGGCGGGAGGGCCTTCAATGAGCAGTTCTTC
NA | TRBD1 | TRBJ2-2 | TRBV6-6 | CASSPPGGPARGELFF | TGTGCCAGCAGTCCCCCAGGGGGACCGGCGAGGGGGGAGCTGTTTTTT
once | TRBD1 | TRBJ1-1 | TRBV29-1 | CSVEKAGGLNTEAFF | TGCAGCGTTGAAAAAGCAGGGGGTTTGAACACTGAAGCTTTCTTT
NA | NA | TRBJ1-5 | TRBV6-2/TRBV6-3 | CASSGRRTITPQHF | TGTGCCAGCAGTGGGAGGAGAACAATCACGCCCCAGCATTTT
NA | NA | TRBJ1-5 | TRBV18 | CASSPGEGQPQHF | TGTGCCAGCTCCCCGGGGGAGGGTCAGCCCCAGCATTTT
NA | NA | TRBJ1-5 | TRBV6-5 | CASSYSGSSNQPQHF | TGTGCCAGCAGTTACTCTGGTAGTAGCAATCAGCCCCAGCATTTT
NA | NA | TRBJ1-5 | TRBV5-8 | CASSLSVWGDQPQHF | TGTGCCAGCAGCTTGTCGGTATGGGGGGATCAGCCCCAGCATTTT
few | NA | TRBJ1-5 | TRBV19 | CASSMWEGQPQHF | TGTGCCAGTAGTATGTGGGAGGGACAGCCCCAGCATTTT
NA | TRBD1 | TRBJ1-1 | TRBV6-2/TRBV6-3 | CASSGRQGLGYPFF | TGTGCCAGCAGTGGTCGACAGGGTCTTGGTTATCCTTTCTTT
NA | NA | TRBJ2-2 | TRBV4-1 | CASSFTGSGGELFF | TGCGCCAGCAGCTTTACAGGGTCGGGCGGGGAGCTGTTTTTT
NA | NA | TRBJ1-4 | TRBV9 | CASSRGGGRHEKLFF | TGTGCCAGCAGCAGAGGGGGAGGGAGGCATGAAAAACTGTTTTTT
once | TRBD1 | TRBJ1-2 | TRBV24-1 | CATSDLDRGYGYTF | TGTGCCACCAGTGACCTAGACAGGGGCTATGGCTACACCTTC
NA | NA | TRBJ1-4 | TRBV9 | CASTPGQTNEKLFF | TGTGCCAGCACCCCAGGGCAGACTAATGAAAAACTGTTTTTT
NA | TRBD1 | TRBJ2-1 | TRBV7-2 | CASSPQQGAVQFF | TGTGCCAGCAGCCCGCAACAGGGGGCTGTGCAGTTCTTC
NA | TRBD1 | TRBJ1-4 | TRBV2 | CASRTGNEKLFF | TGTGCCAGCAGGACAGGGAATGAAAAACTGTTTTTT
few | NA | TRBJ2-7 | TRBV9 | CASSVGVQDEQYF | TGTGCCAGCAGCGTAGGGGTACAGGACGAGCAGTACTTC
NA | TRBD1 | TRBJ1-2 | TRBV7-2 | CASSLESPRQGTNYGYTF | TGTGCCAGCAGCTTAGAATCCCCCAGACAGGGAACTAACTATGGCTACACCTTC
NA | NA | TRBJ2-5 | TRBV18 | CASSPRQGGGETQYF | TGTGCCAGCTCACCACGGCAGGGGGGAGGAGAGACCCAGTACTTC